This TCR beta chain was profiled in a study of CD8 T cells in ankylosing spondylitis. Study-level findings and limits: A TCR beta motif of eight highly homologous variants appeared characteristic of ankylosing spondylitis blood.

Using its own MiXCR run on the 5' RACE reads, TCRdb lists one record per CDR3 protein. In the table there are tens of thousands of distinct CDR3 sequences, around 6.5% of which are singletons. Concerning this clonotype itself: Its specificity is not known.

The ends lost 10 bases at V and 4 bases at J; junction bases unmatched: 14. Germline CDR1 is ENHRY and CDR2 is SYGVKD. This CDR3 is built from 15 residues. The rearrangement uses TRBV10-3 and TRBJ1-1; 8 positions agree with TRBD1. Material: synovial fluid, either unsorted or a sorted T cell fraction (not recorded which). This receptor was identified in a male donor with ankylosing spondylitis. The CDR3 region is CATMPSTGETTEAFF. The CDR3 bases are TGTGCCACCATGCCTTCGACAGGGGAGACCACTGAAGCTTTCTTT.